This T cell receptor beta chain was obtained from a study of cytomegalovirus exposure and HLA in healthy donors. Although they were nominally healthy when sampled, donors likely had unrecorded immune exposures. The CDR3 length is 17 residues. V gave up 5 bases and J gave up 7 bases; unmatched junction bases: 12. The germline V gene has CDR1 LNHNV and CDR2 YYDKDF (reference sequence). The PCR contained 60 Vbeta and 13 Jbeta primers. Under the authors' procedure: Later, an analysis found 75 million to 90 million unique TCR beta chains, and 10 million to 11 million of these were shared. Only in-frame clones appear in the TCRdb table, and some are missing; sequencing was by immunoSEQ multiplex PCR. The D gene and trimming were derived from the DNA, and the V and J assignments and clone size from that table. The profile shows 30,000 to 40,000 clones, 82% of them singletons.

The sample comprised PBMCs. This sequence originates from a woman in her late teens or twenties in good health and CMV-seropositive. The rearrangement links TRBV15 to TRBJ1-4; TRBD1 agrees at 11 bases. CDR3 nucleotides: TGTGCCACCAGCTTAGAGGGGTCCGGGACAGGGGGTGAAAAACTGTTTTTT. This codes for CATSLEGSGTGGEKLFF.